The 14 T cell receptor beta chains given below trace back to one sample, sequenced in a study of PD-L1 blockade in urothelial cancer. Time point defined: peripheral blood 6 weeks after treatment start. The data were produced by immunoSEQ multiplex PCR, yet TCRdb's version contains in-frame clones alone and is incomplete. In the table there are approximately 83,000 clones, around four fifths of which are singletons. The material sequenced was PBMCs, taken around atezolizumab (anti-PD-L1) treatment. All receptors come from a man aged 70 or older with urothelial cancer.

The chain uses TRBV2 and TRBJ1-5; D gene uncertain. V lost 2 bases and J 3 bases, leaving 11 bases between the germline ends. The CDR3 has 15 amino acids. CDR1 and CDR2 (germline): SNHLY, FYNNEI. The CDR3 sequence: CASSETRRINQPQHF. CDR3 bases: TGTGCCAGCAGTGAAACTAGGCGGATCAATCAGCCCCAGCATTTT.

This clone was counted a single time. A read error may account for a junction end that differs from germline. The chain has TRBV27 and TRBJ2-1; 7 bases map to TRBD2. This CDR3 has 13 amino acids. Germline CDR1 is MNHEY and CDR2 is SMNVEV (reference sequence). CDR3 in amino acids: CASSDSTGGPRVF. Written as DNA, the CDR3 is TGTGCCAGCTCCGATTCAACGGGGGGTCCAAGGGTCTTC.

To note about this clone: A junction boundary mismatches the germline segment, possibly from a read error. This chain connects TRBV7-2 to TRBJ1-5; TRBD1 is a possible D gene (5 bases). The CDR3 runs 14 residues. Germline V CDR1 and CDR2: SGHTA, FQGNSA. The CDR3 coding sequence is TGTGCCAGCAGCCTGAGCCAGGGCAACCAGCCCCAGCATTTT. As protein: CASSLSQGNQPQHF.

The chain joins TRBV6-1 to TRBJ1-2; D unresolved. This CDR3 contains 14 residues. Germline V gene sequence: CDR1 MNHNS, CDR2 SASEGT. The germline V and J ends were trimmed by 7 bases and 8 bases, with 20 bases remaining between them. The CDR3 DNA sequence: TGTGCCAGCAACAAAGCCGGGGAGGTAGAAGGCTACACCTTC. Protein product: CASNKAGEVEGYTF.

The CDR3 nucleotides are TGCGCCAGCAGCCCCGGGACAACCTCAGATACGCAGTATTTT. Encoded protein: CASSPGTTSDTQYF. The chain links TRBV4-3 to TRBJ2-3, with D possibly being TRBD1 (6 bases). V was trimmed by 4 bases and J by 4 bases, leaving 12 bases between them. This CDR3 has 14 residues. The V gene's germline CDR1 is LGHNA and CDR2 YSLEER.

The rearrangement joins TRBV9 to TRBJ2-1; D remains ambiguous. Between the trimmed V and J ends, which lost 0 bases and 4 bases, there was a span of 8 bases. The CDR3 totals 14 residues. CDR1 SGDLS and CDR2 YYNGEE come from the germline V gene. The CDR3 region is CASSVDTRYNEQFF. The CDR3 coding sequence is TGTGCCAGCAGCGTAGACACCCGATACAATGAGCAGTTCTTC.

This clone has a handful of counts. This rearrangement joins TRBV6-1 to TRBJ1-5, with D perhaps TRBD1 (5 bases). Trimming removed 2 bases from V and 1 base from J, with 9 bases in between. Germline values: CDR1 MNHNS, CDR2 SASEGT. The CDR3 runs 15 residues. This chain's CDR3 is CASSEYRNSNQPQHF. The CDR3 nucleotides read TGTGCCAGCAGTGAATACAGGAACAGCAATCAGCCCCAGCATTTT.

CDR3 loop: CASSPPGNSGNTIYF. CDR3 coding DNA: TGTGCCAGCAGTCCCCCGGGAAACTCTGGAAACACCATATATTTT. The genes are TRBV6-5 and TRBJ1-3; no clear D. The V and J ends lost 5 bases and 0 bases respectively, with 11 bases between them. The CDR3 runs to 15 residues. The germline V gene has CDR1 MNHEY and CDR2 SVGAGI.

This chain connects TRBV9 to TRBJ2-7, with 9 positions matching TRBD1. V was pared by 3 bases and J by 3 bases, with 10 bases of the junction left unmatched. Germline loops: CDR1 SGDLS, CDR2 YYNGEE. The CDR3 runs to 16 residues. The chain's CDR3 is CASSATQTGGLYEQYF. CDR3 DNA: TGTGCCAGCAGCGCCACACAGACAGGGGGACTCTACGAGCAGTACTTC.

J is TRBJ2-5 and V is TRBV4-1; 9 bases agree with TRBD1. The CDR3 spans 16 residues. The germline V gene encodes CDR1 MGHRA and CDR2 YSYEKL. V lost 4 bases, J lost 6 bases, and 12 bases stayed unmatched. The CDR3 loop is CASSLSPGTGNKTQYF. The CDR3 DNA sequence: TGCGCCAGCAGCCTAAGTCCCGGGACAGGGAATAAGACCCAGTACTTC.

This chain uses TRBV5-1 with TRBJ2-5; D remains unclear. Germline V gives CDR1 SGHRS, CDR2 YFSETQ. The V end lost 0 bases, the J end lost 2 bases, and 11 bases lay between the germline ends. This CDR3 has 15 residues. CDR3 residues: CASSLGSAVQETQYF. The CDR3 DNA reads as TGCGCCAGCAGCTTGGGGTCGGCGGTTCAAGAGACCCAGTACTTC.

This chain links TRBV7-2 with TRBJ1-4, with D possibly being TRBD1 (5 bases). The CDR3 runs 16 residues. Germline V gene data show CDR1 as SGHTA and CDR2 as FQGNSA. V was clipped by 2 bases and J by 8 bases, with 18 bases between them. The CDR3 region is CASSLQGGDSNEKLFF. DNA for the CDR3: TGTGCCAGCAGCTTACAAGGCGGTGACAGTAACGAAAAACTGTTTTTT.

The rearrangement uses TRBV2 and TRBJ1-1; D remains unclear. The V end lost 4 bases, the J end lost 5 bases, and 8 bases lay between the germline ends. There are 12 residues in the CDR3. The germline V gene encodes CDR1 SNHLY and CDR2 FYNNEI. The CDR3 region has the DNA TGTGCCAGCAGTGGCGAAGAAACTGAAGCTTTCTTT. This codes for CASSGEETEAFF.

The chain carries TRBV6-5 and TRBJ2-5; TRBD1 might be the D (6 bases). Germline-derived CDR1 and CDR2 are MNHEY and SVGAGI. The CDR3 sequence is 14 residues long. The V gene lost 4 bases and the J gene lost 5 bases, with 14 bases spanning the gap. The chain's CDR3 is CASSFNREQETQYF. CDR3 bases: TGTGCCAGCAGTTTCAACAGGGAGCAGGAGACCCAGTACTTC.